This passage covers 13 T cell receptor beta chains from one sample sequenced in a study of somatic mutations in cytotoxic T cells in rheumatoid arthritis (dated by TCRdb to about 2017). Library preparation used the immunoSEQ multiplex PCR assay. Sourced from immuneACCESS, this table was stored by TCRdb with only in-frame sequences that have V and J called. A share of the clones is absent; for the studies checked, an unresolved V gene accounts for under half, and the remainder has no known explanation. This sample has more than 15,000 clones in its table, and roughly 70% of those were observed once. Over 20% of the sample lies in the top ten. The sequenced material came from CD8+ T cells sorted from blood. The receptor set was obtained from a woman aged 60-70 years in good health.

CDR3 DNA: TGTGCCAGCAGTTACTCGGGACAGAAAAACATTCAGTACTTC. It codes for CASSYSGQKNIQYF. V gene TRBV6-6 combines with J gene TRBJ2-4; 7 nucleotides line up with TRBD1. This CDR3 is built from 14 residues. Germline CDR1 is MNHNY and CDR2 is SVGAGI (reference sequence). The trim removed 0 bases at V and 4 bases at J, leaving 0 bases unmatched.

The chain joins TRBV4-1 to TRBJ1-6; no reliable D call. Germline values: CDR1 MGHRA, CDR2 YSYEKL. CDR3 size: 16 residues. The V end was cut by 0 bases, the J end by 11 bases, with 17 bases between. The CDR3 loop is CASSQDLGALTTPLHF. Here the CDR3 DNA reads TGCGCCAGCAGCCAAGATCTGGGCGCTTTGACAACACCCCTCCACTTT.

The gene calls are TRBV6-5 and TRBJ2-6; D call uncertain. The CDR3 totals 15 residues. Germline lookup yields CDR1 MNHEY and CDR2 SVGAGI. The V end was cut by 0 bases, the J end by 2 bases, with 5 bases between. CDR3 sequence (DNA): TGTGCCAGCAGTTACTCACAGACTGGGGCCAACGTCCTGACTTTC. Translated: CASSYSQTGANVLTF.

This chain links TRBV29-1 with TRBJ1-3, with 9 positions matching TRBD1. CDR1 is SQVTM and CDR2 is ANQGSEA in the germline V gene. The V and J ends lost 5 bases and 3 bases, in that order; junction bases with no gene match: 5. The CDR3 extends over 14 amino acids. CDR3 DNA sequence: TGCAGCGTTCGGGACAGGGCGGTTGGAAACACCATATATTTT. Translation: CSVRDRAVGNTIYF.

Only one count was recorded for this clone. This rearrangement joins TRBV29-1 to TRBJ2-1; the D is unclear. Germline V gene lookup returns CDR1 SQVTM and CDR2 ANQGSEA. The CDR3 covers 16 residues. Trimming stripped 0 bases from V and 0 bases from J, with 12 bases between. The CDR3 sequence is CSVEDPGLSSYNEQFF. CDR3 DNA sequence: TGCAGCGTTGAAGACCCGGGCCTCAGCTCCTACAATGAGCAGTTCTTC.

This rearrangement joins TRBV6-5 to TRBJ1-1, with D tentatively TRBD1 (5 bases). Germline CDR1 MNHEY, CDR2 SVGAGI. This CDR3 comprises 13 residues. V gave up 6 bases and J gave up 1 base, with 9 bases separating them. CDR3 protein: CASRVGGNTEAFF. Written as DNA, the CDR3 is TGTGCCAGCAGAGTGGGGGGGAACACTGAAGCTTTCTTT.

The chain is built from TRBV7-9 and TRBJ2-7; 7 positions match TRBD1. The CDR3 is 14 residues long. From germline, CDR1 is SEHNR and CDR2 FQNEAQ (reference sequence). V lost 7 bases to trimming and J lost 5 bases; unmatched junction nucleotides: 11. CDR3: CASTPGQDGHEQYF. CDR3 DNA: TGTGCCAGCACGCCTGGACAGGACGGCCACGAGCAGTACTTC.

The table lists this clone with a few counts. CDR3 nucleotide sequence: TGCAGCGTTTCCGGGACCGCGTTCTCCTACAATGAGCAGTTCTTC. Translated, it gives CSVSGTAFSYNEQFF. The chain employs TRBV29-1 and TRBJ2-1; the D gene could be TRBD1 or TRBD2 (5 bases each). The germline V gene has CDR1 SQVTM and CDR2 ANQGSEA. Deletions cut 5 bases from V and 0 bases from J, with 14 bases between. The CDR3 sequence is 15 residues long.

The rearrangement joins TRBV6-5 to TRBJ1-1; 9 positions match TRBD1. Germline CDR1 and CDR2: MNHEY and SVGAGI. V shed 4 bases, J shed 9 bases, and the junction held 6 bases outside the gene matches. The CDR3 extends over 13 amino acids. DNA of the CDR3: TGTGCCAGCAGTTCAGGGACAGGGAAGAAAGCTTTCTTT. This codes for CASSSGTGKKAFF.

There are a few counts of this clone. CDR3 in DNA: TGTGCCAGCAGCTTTCATCGGAGCCCCGCCGTCTTTTATCAGCCCCAGCATTTT. It yields the protein CASSFHRSPAVFYQPQHF. The chain employs TRBV11-3 and TRBJ1-5, with D uncertain. Trimming stripped 3 bases from V and 5 bases from J, with 23 bases between. Germline V lookup: CDR1 SGHNT, CDR2 YENEEA. The CDR3 is 18 residues long.

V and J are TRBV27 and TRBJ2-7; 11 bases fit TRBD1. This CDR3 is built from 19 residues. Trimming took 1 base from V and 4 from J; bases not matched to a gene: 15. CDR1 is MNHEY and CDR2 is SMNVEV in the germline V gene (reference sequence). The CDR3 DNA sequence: TGTGCCAGCAGTTTATTTCCAGGGACAGGGGGTATCCAGGAGTACGAGCAGTACTTC. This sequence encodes CASSLFPGTGGIQEYEQYF.

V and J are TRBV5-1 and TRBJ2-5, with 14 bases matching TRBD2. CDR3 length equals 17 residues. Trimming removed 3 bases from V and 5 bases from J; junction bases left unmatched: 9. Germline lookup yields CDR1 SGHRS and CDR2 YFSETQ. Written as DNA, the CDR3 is TGCGCCAGCAGCTCCCAGTCCCGGACTAGCGGGAGGGAGACCCAGTACTTC. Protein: CASSSQSRTSGRETQYF.

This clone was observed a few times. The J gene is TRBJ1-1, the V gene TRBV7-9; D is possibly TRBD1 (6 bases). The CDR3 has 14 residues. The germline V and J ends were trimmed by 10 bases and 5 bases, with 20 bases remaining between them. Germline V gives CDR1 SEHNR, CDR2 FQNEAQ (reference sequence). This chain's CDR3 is CATYLQGVRTEAFF. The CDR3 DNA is TGTGCCACCTATTTACAGGGCGTCCGAACTGAAGCTTTCTTT.